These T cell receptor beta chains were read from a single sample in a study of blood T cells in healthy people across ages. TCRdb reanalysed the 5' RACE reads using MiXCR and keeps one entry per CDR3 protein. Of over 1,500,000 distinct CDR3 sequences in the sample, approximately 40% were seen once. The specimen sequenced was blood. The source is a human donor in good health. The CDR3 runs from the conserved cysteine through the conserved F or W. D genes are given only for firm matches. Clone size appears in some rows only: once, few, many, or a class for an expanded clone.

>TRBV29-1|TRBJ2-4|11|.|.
CSVLRDLRQYF
TGCAGCGTCCTCAGGGATCTGAGGCAGTACTTC
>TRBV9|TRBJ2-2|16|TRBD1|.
CASSVRGQPNTGERFF
TGTGCCAGCAGCGTTCGGGGACAGCCTAACACCGGGGAGCGGTTTTTT
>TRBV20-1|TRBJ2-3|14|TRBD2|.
CSAALAGVMDTQYF
TGCAGTGCCGCCCTAGCGGGGGTTATGGATACGCAGTATTTT
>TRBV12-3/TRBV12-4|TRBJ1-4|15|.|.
CASSLVGTPNEKLFF
TGTGCCAGCAGTTTAGTTGGGACCCCTAATGAAAAACTGTTTTTT
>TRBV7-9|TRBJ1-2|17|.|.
CASSLAGQTRNIYGYTF
TGTGCCAGCAGCTTAGCTGGGCAGACACGGAACATCTATGGCTACACCTTC
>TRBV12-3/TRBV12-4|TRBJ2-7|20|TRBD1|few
CASSPRRGLSGTGASYEQYF
TGTGCCAGCAGCCCTCGCAGGGGGCTGAGCGGAACGGGGGCCTCCTACGAGCAGTACTTC
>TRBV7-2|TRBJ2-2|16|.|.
CASSLPRQLNTGELFF
TGTGCCAGCAGCTTACCTAGACAGCTTAACACCGGGGAGTTGTTTTTT
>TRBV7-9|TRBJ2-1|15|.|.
CASRFLSSSYNEQFF
TGTGCCAGCAGGTTTCTCTCCTCCTCCTACAATGAGCAGTTCTTC
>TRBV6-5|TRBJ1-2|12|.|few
CASHPRAGGYTF
TGTGCCAGTCATCCGAGGGCGGGTGGCTACACCTTC
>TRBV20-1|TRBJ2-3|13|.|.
CSARKQGTDTQYF
TGCAGTGCCCGTAAGCAGGGGACAGATACGCAGTATTTT
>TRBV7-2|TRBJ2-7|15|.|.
CASSLETTSSYEQYF
TGTGCCAGCAGCTTAGAGACCACCTCCTCCTACGAGCAGTACTTC
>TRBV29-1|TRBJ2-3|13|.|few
CSVSGVSTDTQYF
TGCAGCGTTTCGGGGGTTAGCACAGATACGCAGTATTTT
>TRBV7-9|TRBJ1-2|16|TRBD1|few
CASSNQKGQINYGYTF
TGTGCCAGCAGCAATCAGAAGGGACAGATTAACTATGGCTACACCTTC
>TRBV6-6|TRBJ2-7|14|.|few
CASRPTHKTCEQYF
TGTGCCAGCAGGCCCACGCATAAAACCTGCGAGCAGTACTTC
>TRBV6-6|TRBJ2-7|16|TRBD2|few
CASSYSEVGGNYEQYF
TGTGCCAGCAGTTACTCGGAGGTGGGGGGGAATTACGAGCAGTACTTC
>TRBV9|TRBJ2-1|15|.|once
CASSVGASSHNEQFF
TGTGCCAGCAGCGTAGGGGCTAGTAGCCACAATGAGCAGTTCTTC
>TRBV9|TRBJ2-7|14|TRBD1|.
CASSDDRGTGEQYF
TGCGCCAGCAGCGACGACAGGGGAACGGGCGAGCAGTACTTC
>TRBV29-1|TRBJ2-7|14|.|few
CSVGRAGSWGEQYF
TGCAGCGTTGGGCGGGCAGGCTCGTGGGGCGAGCAGTACTTC
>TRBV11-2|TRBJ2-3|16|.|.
CASSLGPGGGSDTQYF
TGTGCCAGCAGCTTAGGACCGGGGGGCGGGTCAGATACGCAGTATTTT
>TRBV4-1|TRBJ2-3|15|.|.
CASSQDAVSGDTQYF
TGCGCCAGCAGCCAAGATGCGGTGTCGGGAGATACGCAGTATTTT
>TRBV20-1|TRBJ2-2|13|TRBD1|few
CSAIQGATGELFF
TGCAGTGCCATACAGGGGGCCACCGGGGAGCTGTTTTTT
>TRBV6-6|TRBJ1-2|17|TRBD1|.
CASSRSGTGGSSYGYTF
TGTGCCAGCAGTCGCTCCGGGACAGGAGGGTCTAGCTATGGCTACACCTTC
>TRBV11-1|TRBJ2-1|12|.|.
CASSLAGSQQFF
TGTGCCAGCAGCTTAGCGGGGTCCCAGCAGTTCTTC
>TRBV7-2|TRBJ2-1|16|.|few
CASSLGYGTSHSEQFF
TGTGCCAGCAGCTTAGGTTATGGCACTAGTCATAGTGAGCAGTTCTTC
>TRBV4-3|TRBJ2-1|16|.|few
CASSQFGTPKGGEQFF
TGCGCCAGCAGCCAGTTTGGGACACCGAAAGGGGGTGAGCAGTTCTTC
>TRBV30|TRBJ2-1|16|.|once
CAWSVVGYPQYNEQFF
TGTGCCTGGAGTGTTGTTGGCTATCCACAGTACAATGAGCAGTTCTTC
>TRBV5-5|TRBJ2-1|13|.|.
CASSLNAHNEQFF
TGTGCCAGCAGCTTGAACGCCCACAATGAGCAGTTCTTC
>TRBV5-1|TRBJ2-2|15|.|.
CASSFTTTGTGELFF
TGCGCCAGCAGCTTCACGACGACGGGCACCGGGGAGCTGTTTTTT
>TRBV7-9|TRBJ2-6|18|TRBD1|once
CASTSLGTGSSGANVQTF
TGTGCCAGCACCTCTCTGGGGACAGGGAGCTCTGGGGCCAACGTCCAGACTTTC
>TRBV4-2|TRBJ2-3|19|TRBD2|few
CASSQVSASGRTSTDTQYF
TGTGCCAGCAGCCAAGTTTCAGCTAGCGGGAGAACTAGCACAGATACGCAGTATTTT
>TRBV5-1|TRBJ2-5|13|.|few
CASSLYRKETQYF
TGCGCCAGCAGCTTGTACCGAAAAGAGACCCAGTACTTC
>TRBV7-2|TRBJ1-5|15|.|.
CASSLYQGPEQPQHF
TGTGCCAGCAGCTTATATCAGGGGCCAGAACAGCCCCAGCATTTT
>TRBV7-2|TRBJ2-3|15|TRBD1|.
CASSLGQGDIDTQYF
TGTGCCAGCAGCTTGGGACAGGGGGACATAGATACGCAGTATTTT
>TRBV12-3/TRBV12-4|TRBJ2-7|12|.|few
CASSLESKEQYF
TGTGCCAGCAGTTTAGAATCAAAAGAGCAGTACTTC
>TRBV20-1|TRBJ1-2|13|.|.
CRARSRVFHGYTF
TGCAGGGCTAGGAGCAGGGTCTTCCATGGCTACACCTTC
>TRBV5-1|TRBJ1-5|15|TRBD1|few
CASSHSGGLDQPQHF
TGCGCCAGCAGCCATTCAGGGGGCTTGGATCAGCCCCAGCATTTT
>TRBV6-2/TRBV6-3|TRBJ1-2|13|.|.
CASDRDFLGGYTF
TGTGCCAGCGACCGGGACTTCCTAGGGGGCTACACCTTC
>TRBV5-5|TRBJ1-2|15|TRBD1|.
CASSKGGGKDYGYTF
TGTGCCAGCAGCAAGGGAGGGGGCAAAGACTATGGCTACACCTTC
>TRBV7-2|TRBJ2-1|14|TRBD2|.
CASSTSGGGNEQFF
TGTGCCAGCAGCACTAGCGGGGGGGGAAATGAGCAGTTCTTC
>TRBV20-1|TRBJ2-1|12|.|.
CSARGQGGEQFF
TGCAGTGCTAGAGGTCAGGGGGGTGAGCAGTTCTTC
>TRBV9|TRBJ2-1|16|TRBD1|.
CASSVAGQGTLNEQFF
TGTGCCAGCAGCGTAGCGGGACAGGGAACCTTGAATGAGCAGTTCTTC
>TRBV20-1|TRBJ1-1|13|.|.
CSASSFPGTKAFF
TGCAGTGCTAGTAGCTTCCCCGGGACCAAGGCTTTCTTT